Listed here are 9 T cell receptor beta chains from one sample, sequenced in a study of blood T cell repertoires in COVID-19. Clones were sequenced by immunoSEQ multiplex PCR, and TCRdb holds only the in-frame ones, with some missing. The table has approximately 300,000 clones, around 90% seen once; the top ten hold 2% to 3%. Sequenced sample: peripheral blood. These receptor sequences come from a man between 18 and 29 years old with active or convalescent COVID-19.

The rearrangement uses TRBV7-9 and TRBJ2-7; no clear D. The V and J ends lost 2 bases and 3 bases respectively, with 14 bases between them. Germline CDR1 is SEHNR and CDR2 is FQNEAQ (reference sequence). The CDR3 is 15 amino acids. The CDR3: CASSLTSRVGYEQYF. For the CDR3, the DNA is TGTGCCAGCAGCTTAACCTCTCGCGTCGGCTACGAGCAGTACTTC.

V is TRBV27 and J is TRBJ1-1; perhaps TRBD1 as D (6 bases). V shed 7 bases and J shed 5 bases, with 8 bases lying between them. The V gene's germline CDR1 is MNHEY and CDR2 SMNVEV (reference sequence). CDR3 length: 11 residues. The CDR3 region is CASTQGTEAFF. The CDR3 region has the DNA TGTGCCAGCACACAGGGTACTGAAGCTTTCTTT.

The chain has TRBV5-1 and TRBJ2-1, with 11 positions matching TRBD2. Germline-derived CDR1 and CDR2 are SGHRS and YFSETQ. The trim removed 5 bases at V and 5 bases at J, leaving 21 bases unmatched. The CDR3 contains 20 residues. The CDR3 loop reads CASRLPPTSGSGVSNNEQFF. The CDR3 DNA follows: TGCGCCAGCAGGCTACCCCCCACTAGCGGGAGTGGGGTGTCGAACAATGAGCAGTTCTTC. Complete variable domain (other parts from reference TRBV5-1 and TRBJ2-1): KAGVTQTPRYLIKTRGQQVTLSCSPISGHRSVSWYQQTPGQGLQFLFEYFSETQRNKGNFPGRFSGRQFSNSRSEMNVSTLELGDSALYLCASRLPPTSGSGVSNNEQFFGPGTRLTVL.

This rearrangement joins TRBV7-9 to TRBJ2-1, with 10 bases that match TRBD2. J lost 0 bases, V lost 5 bases, and 10 bases had no gene match. Germline loops: CDR1 SEHNR, CDR2 FQNEAQ (reference sequence). The CDR3 has 18 residues. CDR3 in amino acids: CASSPPASGGSSYNEQFF. For the CDR3, the DNA is TGTGCCAGCAGCCCCCCCGCTAGCGGGGGTAGCTCCTACAATGAGCAGTTCTTC. The full variable domain, its missing parts supplied by reference TRBV7-9 and TRBJ2-1, is DTGVSQNPRHKITKRGQNVTFRCDPISEHNRLYWYRQTLGQGPEFLTYFQNEAQLEKSRLLSDRFSAERPKGSFSTLEIQRTEQGDSAMYLCASSPPASGGSSYNEQFFGPGTRLTVL.

This chain uses TRBV14 with TRBJ2-1; 10 bases map to TRBD2. Losses at the gene ends were 1 base for V and 8 bases for J; bases not matched to a gene: 8. CDR1 and CDR2 (germline): SGHDN, FVKESK. This CDR3 spans 16 amino acids. The CDR3 DNA reads TGTGCCAGCAGCCAAGGGTGGTCTAGCGGGAGCTATGAGCAGTTCTTC. Its protein product is CASSQGWSSGSYEQFF. Full variable domain (rest looked up from reference TRBV14 and TRBJ2-1): EAGVTQFPSHSVIEKGQTVTLRCDPISGHDNLYWYRRVMGKEIKFLLHFVKESKQDESGMPNNRFLAERTGGTYSTLKVQPAELEDSGVYFCASSQGWSSGSYEQFFGPGTRLTVL.

This clone was recorded only once. The chain is built from TRBV7-2 and TRBJ1-4; TRBD1 agrees at 9 bases. CDR1 and CDR2 from the germline V gene are SGHTA and FQGNSA. V lost 5 bases and J lost 15; bases outside the gene matches: 10. CDR3 length: 13 residues. The CDR3 loop is CASSPGTGRTVFF. The CDR3 DNA sequence: TGTGCCAGCAGCCCCGGGACAGGGAGAACGGTGTTTTTT.

The V gene is TRBV25-1, the J gene TRBJ1-4, with D maybe TRBD1 (6 bases). V was trimmed by 2 bases and J by 2 bases, leaving 12 bases between them. The germline V gene has CDR1 MGHDK and CDR2 SYGVNS. There are 16 residues in the CDR3. DNA of the CDR3: TGTGCCAGCAGTGAAGGGGGCGGGAGGACTAATGAAAAACTGTTTTTT. Its translation is CASSEGGGRTNEKLFF.

The chain couples TRBV5-8 to TRBJ2-2; D is perhaps TRBD2 (6 bases). The CDR3 has 15 residues. V lost 4 bases and J lost 3, with 13 bases in between. Germline assignment: CDR1 SGHTS and CDR2 YDEGEE. CDR3 amino acids: CASSKALAYTGELFF. CDR3 nucleotide sequence: TGTGCCAGCAGCAAGGCACTAGCCTACACCGGGGAGCTGTTTTTT.

This clone came up once. The chain carries TRBV7-9 and TRBJ2-1; D possibly corresponds to TRBD1 (6 bases). V gave up 5 bases and J gave up 9 bases, with 17 bases separating them. The germline CDR1 and CDR2 sequences are SEHNR and FQNEAQ (reference sequence). The CDR3 has 14 amino acids. CDR3 sequence: CASSPDRQVSEQFF. CDR3 nucleotide sequence: TGTGCCAGCAGCCCAGACAGGCAAGTCAGTGAGCAGTTCTTC.